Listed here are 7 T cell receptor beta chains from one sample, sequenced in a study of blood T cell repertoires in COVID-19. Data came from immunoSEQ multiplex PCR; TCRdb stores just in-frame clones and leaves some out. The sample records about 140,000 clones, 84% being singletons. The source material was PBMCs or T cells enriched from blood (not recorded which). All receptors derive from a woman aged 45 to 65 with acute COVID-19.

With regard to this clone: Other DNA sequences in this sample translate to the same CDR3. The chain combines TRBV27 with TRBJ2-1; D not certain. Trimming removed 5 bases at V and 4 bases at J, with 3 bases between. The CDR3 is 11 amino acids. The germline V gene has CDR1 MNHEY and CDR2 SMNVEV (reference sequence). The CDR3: CASSRYNEQFF. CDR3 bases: TGTGCCAGCAGTCGGTACAATGAGCAGTTCTTC.

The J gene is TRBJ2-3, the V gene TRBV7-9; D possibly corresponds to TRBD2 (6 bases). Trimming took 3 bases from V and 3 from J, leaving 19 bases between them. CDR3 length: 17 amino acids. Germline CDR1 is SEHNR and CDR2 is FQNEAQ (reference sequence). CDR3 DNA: TGTGCCAGCAGCTTTCCCCTTAGCGGAGACTATACAGATACGCAGTATTTT. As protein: CASSFPLSGDYTDTQYF.

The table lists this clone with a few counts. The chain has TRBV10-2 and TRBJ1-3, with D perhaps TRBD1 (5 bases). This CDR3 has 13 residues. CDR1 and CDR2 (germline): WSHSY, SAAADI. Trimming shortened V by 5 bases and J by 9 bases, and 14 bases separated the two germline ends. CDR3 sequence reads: CASSFDSSGTIYF. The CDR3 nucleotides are TGCGCCAGCAGTTTCGACAGTTCTGGCACCATATATTTT.

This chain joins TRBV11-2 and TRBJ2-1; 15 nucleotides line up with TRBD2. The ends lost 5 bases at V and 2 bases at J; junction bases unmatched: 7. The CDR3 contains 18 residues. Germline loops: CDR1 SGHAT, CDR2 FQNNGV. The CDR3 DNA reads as TGTGCCAGCAGCCCGGGACTAGCGGGAGGAACGACCTACAATGAGCAGTTCTTC. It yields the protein CASSPGLAGGTTYNEQFF.

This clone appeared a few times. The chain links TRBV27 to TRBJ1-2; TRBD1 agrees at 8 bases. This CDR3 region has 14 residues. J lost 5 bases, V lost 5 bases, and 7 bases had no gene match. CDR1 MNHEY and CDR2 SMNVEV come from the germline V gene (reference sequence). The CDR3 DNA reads TGTGCCAGCAGTCCCACGGGACAGGTTTATGGCTACACCTTC. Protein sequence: CASSPTGQVYGYTF.

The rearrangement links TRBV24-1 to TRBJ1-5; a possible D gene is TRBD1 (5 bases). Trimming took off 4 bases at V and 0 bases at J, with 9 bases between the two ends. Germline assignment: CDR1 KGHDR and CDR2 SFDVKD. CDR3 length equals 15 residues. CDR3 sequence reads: CATSEGHISNQPQHF. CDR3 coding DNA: TGTGCCACCAGTGAGGGGCACATTAGCAATCAGCCCCAGCATTTT.

CDR3 bases: TGTGCCAGTACCCAACCCCCGGGGGACACTGAAGCTTTCTTT. This codes for CASTQPPGDTEAFF. The chain has TRBV19 and TRBJ1-1; a weak D match, TRBD1 (5 bases). Germline V gene lookup returns CDR1 LNHDA and CDR2 SQIVND (reference sequence). CDR3 length: 14 amino acids. Trimming took off 7 bases at V and 3 bases at J, with 15 bases between the two ends.